This passage covers 8 T cell receptor beta chains from one sample sequenced in a study of T cell responses to AZD1222 COVID-19 vaccine. Here immunoSEQ multiplex PCR was the method, and the copy in TCRdb shows in-frame clones only, minus some. The sample gives about 100,000 clones, about 88% of which show up once; under 2% is in the top ten. The sequences come from peripheral blood, collected on day 0 of AZD1222 vaccination. The receptors come from an adult in good health.

The rearrangement links TRBV4-1 to TRBJ1-4; 8 bases are a match to TRBD1. The J segment lost 4 bases and the V segment lost 3 bases, leaving 7 bases of the junction unmatched. The length of the CDR3 is 16 residues. Germline V gives CDR1 MGHRA, CDR2 YSYEKL. The CDR3 DNA sequence: TGCGCCAGCAGCCAGTTAGGACAGGGATTTAATGAAAAACTGTTTTTT. Protein sequence: CASSQLGQGFNEKLFF.

This chain uses TRBV4-1 with TRBJ2-3, with 10 bases lining up with TRBD2. Germline V lookup: CDR1 MGHRA, CDR2 YSYEKL. The CDR3 has 15 amino acids. Losses at the gene ends were 4 bases for V and 2 bases for J; bases not matched to a gene: 3. As DNA, the CDR3 is TGCGCCAGCAGCCTGCTAGCGGGAGACACAGATACGCAGTATTTT. Its protein is CASSLLAGDTDTQYF.

The chain combines TRBV2 with TRBJ1-3; 8 bases align to TRBD1. The CDR3 consists of 14 residues. Losses at the gene ends were 6 bases for V and 4 bases for J; bases not matched to a gene: 5. Germline V gene data show CDR1 as SNHLY and CDR2 as FYNNEI. DNA of the CDR3: TGTGCCAGCAGCGGAGACAGGGGCGGAAACACCATATATTTT. Protein product: CASSGDRGGNTIYF.

The CDR3 nucleotides are TGTGCCAGCAGTTCGGACCTGACCGGGGTACGCGAGCAGTACTTC. This sequence encodes CASSSDLTGVREQYF. The V and J genes are TRBV6-5 and TRBJ2-7, with D perhaps TRBD2 (5 bases). Per germline, CDR1 MNHEY and CDR2 SVGAGI. The CDR3 has 15 amino acids. V lost 4 bases, J lost 6 bases, and 19 bases lay in between.

The chain's CDR3 is CASSFYDRDTEAFF. For the CDR3, the DNA is TGTGCCAGTAGTTTCTACGACAGGGACACTGAAGCTTTCTTT. The V gene is TRBV19, the J gene TRBJ1-1, with TRBD1 matching over 7 bases. J gave up 3 bases and V 5 bases, and 6 bases lay outside the gene matches. Germline V lookup: CDR1 LNHDA, CDR2 SQIVND (reference sequence). The CDR3 covers 14 residues.

This clone showed up just once. The rearrangement uses TRBV27 and TRBJ2-7, with 10 bases matching TRBD2. Germline CDR1 reads MNHEY; CDR2 reads SMNVEV (reference sequence). Losses at the gene ends were 6 bases for V and 0 bases for J; bases not matched to a gene: 5. The CDR3 extends over 15 amino acids. In DNA form, the CDR3 reads TGTGCCAGCAGCCGGACTAGCGGCCCCTCCTACGAGCAGTACTTC. Its translation: CASSRTSGPSYEQYF.

V gene TRBV19 combines with J gene TRBJ1-5; 7 nucleotides line up with TRBD1. The junction had 11 bases not matched to a gene; V was cut back by 6 bases and J by 3 bases. CDR1 LNHDA and CDR2 SQIVND come from the germline V gene (reference sequence). This CDR3 region has 16 residues. The chain's CDR3 is CASSRGQDGFNQPQHF. The CDR3, as DNA: TGTGCCAGTAGCCGAGGACAGGATGGATTCAATCAGCCCCAGCATTTT.

This clone was seen a handful of times. The rearrangement uses TRBV10-3 and TRBJ2-1, with 13 bases identical to TRBD2. Germline V CDR1 and CDR2: ENHRY, SYGVKD. Germline trimming cut 4 bases from V and 7 bases from J; bases unmatched to any gene: 10. The CDR3 sequence is 17 residues long. CDR3 residues: CAISGGTSGASWNEQFF. CDR3 coding DNA: TGTGCCATCAGTGGTGGGACTAGCGGGGCCTCCTGGAATGAGCAGTTCTTC.